This TCR beta chain was retrieved from a study of blood T cell repertoires in COVID-19. About the research overall: Some COVID-19 samples were acute and others convalescent; all came from the United States, Italy and Spain.

Assignments of participants to cohorts depended upon their own reported clinical history. In the original processing: Reference gene primer amplification yielded estimated nucleated cell counts. Measured with immunoSEQ multiplex PCR; TCRdb has only the in-frame clones, and not every one. The V and J calls and clone size are taken from that table; D and trimming were inferred from the DNA. Among over 200,000 clones, around 89% were seen once, and the ten largest hold under 2.5%. Germline V gene sequence: CDR1 MNHEY, CDR2 SVGAGI. V was cut by 7 bases and J by 3 bases, with 13 bases left in between. This CDR3 comprises 15 residues.

Sample: PBMCs or T cells enriched from blood (not recorded which). This TCR was recovered from a woman aged 40 to 55 with acute COVID-19. V and J are TRBV6-5 and TRBJ1-6; a possible D gene is TRBD1 (6 bases). CDR3 nucleotides: TGTGCCAGCAAGCAGGGGACGGACTATAATTCACCCCTCCACTTT. Translating gives CASKQGTDYNSPLHF.